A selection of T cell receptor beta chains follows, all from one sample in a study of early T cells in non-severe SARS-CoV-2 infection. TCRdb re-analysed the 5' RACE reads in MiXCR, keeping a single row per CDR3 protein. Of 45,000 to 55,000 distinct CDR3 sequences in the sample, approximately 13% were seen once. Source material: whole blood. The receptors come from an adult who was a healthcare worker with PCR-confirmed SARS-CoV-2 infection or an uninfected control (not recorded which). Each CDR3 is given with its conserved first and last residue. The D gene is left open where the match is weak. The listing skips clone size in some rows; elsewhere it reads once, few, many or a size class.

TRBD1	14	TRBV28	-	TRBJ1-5	TGTGCCAGCAGAGCCGGACAGGGCGGGCAGCCCCAGCATTTT	CASRAGQGGQPQHF
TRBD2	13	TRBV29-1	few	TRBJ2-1	TGCAGCGTTAGCGGGAGGGGGAACAATGAGCAGTTCTTC	CSVSGRGNNEQFF
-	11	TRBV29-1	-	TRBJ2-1	TGCAGCGTTGAAAGTACGGGGGAGCAGTTCTTC	CSVESTGEQFF
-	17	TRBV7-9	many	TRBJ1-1	TGTGCCAGCAGTTCAGGCAGAGCTTCCTTTGTGAACACTGAAGCTTTCTTT	CASSSGRASFVNTEAFF
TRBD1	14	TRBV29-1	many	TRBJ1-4	TGCAGCGGGAGCCCGGGGACAGCTAATGAAAAACTGTTTTTT	CSGSPGTANEKLFF
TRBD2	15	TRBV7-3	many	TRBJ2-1	TGTGCCAGCAGCACTACTAGCGGGAGCAAGAATGAGCAGTTCTTC	CASSTTSGSKNEQFF
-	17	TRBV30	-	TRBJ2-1	TGTGCCTGGAGTACTACCAGGACTTCCCGCTCCTACAATGAGCAGTTCTTC	CAWSTTRTSRSYNEQFF
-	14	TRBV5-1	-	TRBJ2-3	TGCGCCAGCAGCTTTCGGGCTAGCACAGATACGCAGTATTTT	CASSFRASTDTQYF
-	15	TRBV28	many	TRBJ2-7	TGTGCCAGCAGTCCAACTTCCGGGCCCCTCAGGGAGCAGTACTTC	CASSPTSGPLREQYF
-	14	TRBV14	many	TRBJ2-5	TGTGCCAGCAGCCCTTCGACAGGTGGCGAGACCCAGTACTTC	CASSPSTGGETQYF
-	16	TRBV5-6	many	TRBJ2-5	TGTGCCAGCAGCTCAGCCACAGGGAGGGACCAAGAGACCCAGTACTTC	CASSSATGRDQETQYF
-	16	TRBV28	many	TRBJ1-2	TGTGCCAGCGGCTCTTCCGGCTCTGCCCAGGTTAGGGGCTACACCTTC	CASGSSGSAQVRGYTF
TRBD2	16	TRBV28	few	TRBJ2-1	TGTGCCAGCAGTTTGCAGAGCGGGATTAGTCGCGATGAGCAGTTCTTC	CASSLQSGISRDEQFF
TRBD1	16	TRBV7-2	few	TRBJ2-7	TGTGCCAGCAGCCCTTTCCAGACAGGGGGCATCAACGAGCAGTACTTC	CASSPFQTGGINEQYF
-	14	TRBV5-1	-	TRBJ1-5	TGCGCCAGCAGCTTGAGCGGAGGCAATCAGCCCCAGCATTTT	CASSLSGGNQPQHF
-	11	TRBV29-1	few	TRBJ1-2	TGCAGCTCTACAAAGGGGGTCGGCTACACCTTC	CSSTKGVGYTF
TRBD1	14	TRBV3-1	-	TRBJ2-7	TGTGCCAGCAGCCAGGGACAGGAATCCTACGAGCAGTACTTC	CASSQGQESYEQYF
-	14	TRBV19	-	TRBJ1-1	TGTGCCAGTAGTATAGATCTACGAAACACTGAAGCTTTCTTT	CASSIDLRNTEAFF
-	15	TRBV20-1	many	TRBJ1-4	TGCAGTGCTAGAGTCCGCCTTGCAACTAATGAAAAACTGTTTTTT	CSARVRLATNEKLFF
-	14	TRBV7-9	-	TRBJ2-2	TGTGCCAGCAGGCCAAGGTCGGGTACCGGGGAGCTGTTTTTT	CASRPRSGTGELFF
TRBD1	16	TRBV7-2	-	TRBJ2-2	TGTGCCAGCAGCCAAACAGGGGCTCGGAACACCGGGGAGCTGTTTTTT	CASSQTGARNTGELFF
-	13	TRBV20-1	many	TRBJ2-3	TGCAGTGCTAGGAAGGACAGCACAGATACGCAGTATTTT	CSARKDSTDTQYF
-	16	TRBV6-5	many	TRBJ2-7	TGTGCCAGCAGTTACGAAGGTGGGCAGGCCAACTACGAGCAGTACTTC	CASSYEGGQANYEQYF
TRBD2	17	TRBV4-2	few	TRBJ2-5	TGTGCCAGCAGCCAAGGGACTAGCGGGAGAGGGGAAGAGACCCAGTACTTC	CASSQGTSGRGEETQYF
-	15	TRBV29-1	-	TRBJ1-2	TGCAGCGTTGAAGAAGCCAGGGATTCTAACTATGGCTACACCTTC	CSVEEARDSNYGYTF
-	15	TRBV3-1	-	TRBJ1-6	TGTGCCAGCAGGCCCTCTTGGGGGAGCGATTCACCCCTCCACTTT	CASRPSWGSDSPLHF
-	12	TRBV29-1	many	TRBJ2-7	TGCAGCGTTGAACTCTATACCCACGAGCAGTACTTC	CSVELYTHEQYF
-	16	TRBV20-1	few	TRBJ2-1	TGCAGTGCTAGAGTCGTGGCAGGGGGGTCCTACAATGAGCAGTTCTTC	CSARVVAGGSYNEQFF
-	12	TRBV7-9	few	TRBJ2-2	TGTGCCAGCAGCTTAGGGACCGGGGAGCTGTTTTTT	CASSLGTGELFF
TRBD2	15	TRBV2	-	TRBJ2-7	TGTGCCAGCAGTGAAGCGGGGGAGGGGTCCTACGAGCAGTACTTC	CASSEAGEGSYEQYF
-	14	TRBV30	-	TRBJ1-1	TGTGCCTGGAGTTTAATAGGCCCGGGGACTGAAGCTTTCTTT	CAWSLIGPGTEAFF
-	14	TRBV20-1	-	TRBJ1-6	TGCAGTGCTAGGCCCGGACAGATGAATTCACCCCTCCACTTT	CSARPGQMNSPLHF
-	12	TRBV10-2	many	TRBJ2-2	TGCGCCAGCAGTGAAAACGCCGGGGAGCTGTTTTTT	CASSENAGELFF
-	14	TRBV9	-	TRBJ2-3	TGTGCCAGCAGCGTAGGATCGGGGACAGATACGCAGTATTTT	CASSVGSGTDTQYF
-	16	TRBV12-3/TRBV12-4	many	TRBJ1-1	TGTGCCAGCAGCAAACTCGGAGGGACCTTGAACACTGAAGCTTTCTTT	CASSKLGGTLNTEAFF
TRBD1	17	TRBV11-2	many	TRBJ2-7	TGTGCCAGCAGCTCCATGGGGACAGACCGAGTTTACTACGAGCAGTACTTC	CASSSMGTDRVYYEQYF
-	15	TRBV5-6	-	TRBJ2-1	TGTGCCAGCACCCCTCTCCGGGCAGGGTGGGATGAGCAGTTCTTC	CASTPLRAGWDEQFF
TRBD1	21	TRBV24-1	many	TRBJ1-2	TGTGCCACCAGTCTAATAGGCAACAGGGGGCAGAATGCCCCTTCTAACTATGGCTACACCTTC	CATSLIGNRGQNAPSNYGYTF
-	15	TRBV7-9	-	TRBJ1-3	TGTGCCAGCAGCTTTAATTCAGGGGCTGGAAACACCATATATTTT	CASSFNSGAGNTIYF
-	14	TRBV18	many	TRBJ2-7	TGTGCCAGCTCACCACCTCCACAGGGTGGCGAGCAGTACTTC	CASSPPPQGGEQYF
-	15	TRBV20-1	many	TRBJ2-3	TGCAGTGTTGTAAACCCGGGACCGACCGTCCATACGCAGTATTTT	CSVVNPGPTVHTQYF
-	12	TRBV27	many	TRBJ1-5	TGTGCCAGCTGGGGGCAGGGAGGGCCCCAGCATTTT	CASWGQGGPQHF
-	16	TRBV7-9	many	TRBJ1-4	TGTGCCAGCACCGTGGAGCCCAGGGGCTGGGCTGAAAAACTGTTTTTT	CASTVEPRGWAEKLFF
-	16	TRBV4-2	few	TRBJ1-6	TGTGCCAGCAGCGGACGAAACAGGGTTTATAATTCACCCCTCCACTTT	CASSGRNRVYNSPLHF
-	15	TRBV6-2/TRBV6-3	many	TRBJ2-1	TGTGCCAGCAGTTACGACAGCTTTTCCTACAATGAGCAGTTCTTC	CASSYDSFSYNEQFF
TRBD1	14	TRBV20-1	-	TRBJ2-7	TGCAGTGCTTCCCTGACAGGGGGCTCCTACGAGCAGTACTTC	CSASLTGGSYEQYF
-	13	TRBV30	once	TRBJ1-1	TGTGCCTGGAGCCCACAGCCCCACACTGAAGCTTTCTTT	CAWSPQPHTEAFF
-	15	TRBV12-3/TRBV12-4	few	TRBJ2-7	TGTGCCAGCAGCCTCACAGGTAGCTTCTCCTACGAGCAGTACTTC	CASSLTGSFSYEQYF
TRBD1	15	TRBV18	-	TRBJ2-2	TGTGCCAGCTCACCGGGACAGGGAGGCACCGGGGAGATGTTTTTT	CASSPGQGGTGEMFF
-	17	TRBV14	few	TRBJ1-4	TGTGCCAGCAGCCACTCCCAGGGAGGACAGAGGTCTGAAAAACTGTTTTTT	CASSHSQGGQRSEKLFF
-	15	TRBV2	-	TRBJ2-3	TGTGCCAGCACCGAAAAAGGGCTAAAGGCGGAGGCGCAGTATTTT	CASTEKGLKAEAQYF
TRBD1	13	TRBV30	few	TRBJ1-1	TGTGCCTGGCTCCGGGACAGGAACACTGAAGCTTTCTTT	CAWLRDRNTEAFF
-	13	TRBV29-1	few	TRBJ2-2	TGCAGCGTTGTAGGGCCGAACACCGGGGAGCTGTTTTTT	CSVVGPNTGELFF